These T cell receptor beta chains were read from a single sample in a study of blood T cell repertoires in COVID-19. The repertoire was sequenced with immunoSEQ multiplex PCR; TCRdb's copy has only in-frame clones and lacks some. Found here are a few hundred thousand clones, roughly 87% of them singletons; the top ten hold more than 0.55%. Material: PBMCs or T cells enriched from blood (not recorded which). These receptors all stem from a young man who had recovered from COVID-19. CDR3s include the opening cysteine and the closing phenylalanine or tryptophan. D genes are given only for firm matches. Clone sizes are given selectively: once, few, many, or a class where the clone is expanded.

clone size	D gene	V gene	J gene	CDR3 DNA	CDR3 protein
-	TRBD1	TRBV27	TRBJ1-2	TGTGCCAGCAGTCAGACAACGACAGGGTGGAACTATGGCTACACCTTC	CASSQTTTGWNYGYTF
-	-	TRBV6-5	TRBJ1-4	TGTGCCAGCAGCCTACGAGGGGGGGGAAATGAAAAACTGTTTTTT	CASSLRGGGNEKLFF
-	-	TRBV29-1	TRBJ1-2	TGCAGCGTAATCGACAGGAGTAACTATGGCTACACCTTC	CSVIDRSNYGYTF
-	-	TRBV5-6	TRBJ2-7	TGTGCCAGCAGCTTAGGGGCCTACGAGCAGTACTTC	CASSLGAYEQYF
-	TRBD2	TRBV20-1	TRBJ2-7	TGCAGTGCTTCGACTAGCGCCGAGCAGTACTTC	CSASTSAEQYF
-	TRBD2	TRBV29-1	TRBJ2-3	TGCAGCGTGGAAGATGCTAGCGGGCGTACAGATACGCAGTATTTT	CSVEDASGRTDTQYF
few	TRBD1	TRBV12-3/TRBV12-4	TRBJ1-3	TGTGCCAGCACCCAGGGGGCTGGAAACACCATATATTTT	CASTQGAGNTIYF
-	TRBD1	TRBV29-1	TRBJ1-2	TGCAGCGTGGTTACAGGGGCTGACTATGGCTACACCTTC	CSVVTGADYGYTF
-	TRBD1	TRBV2	TRBJ1-4	TGTGCCAGCAGTCCCTCAGGGGGAAGGGATGAAAAACTGTTTTTT	CASSPSGGRDEKLFF
-	-	TRBV12-3/TRBV12-4	TRBJ1-2	TGTGTCTCTTGTGGGGGGGCCAATTATGGCTACACCTTC	CVSCGGANYGYTF
-	TRBD2	TRBV19	TRBJ2-3	TGTGCCAGTAGTATCGGACTAGCCACAGATACGCAGTATTTT	CASSIGLATDTQYF
-	-	TRBV4-1	TRBJ1-2	TGCGCCAGCAGCCCCATCGGACAGAAGCCCTATGGCTACACCTTC	CASSPIGQKPYGYTF
-	TRBD2	TRBV5-4	TRBJ2-2	TGTGCCAGCAGCCCAGGGACTAGCGGGAGGGCATCCGGGGAGCTGTTTTTT	CASSPGTSGRASGELFF
-	-	TRBV25-1	TRBJ2-7	TGTGCCAGCAGTGACCCCTTCTACGAGCAGTACTTC	CASSDPFYEQYF
-	TRBD2	TRBV27	TRBJ2-1	TGTGCCAGCAGTCGACTAGCGGTTTCAGTCAATGAGCAGTTCTTC	CASSRLAVSVNEQFF
-	TRBD1	TRBV27	TRBJ1-2	TGTGCCAGCAGTCCTCGGGACAGAATATATGGCTACACCTTC	CASSPRDRIYGYTF
-	TRBD2	TRBV4-1	TRBJ2-1	TGCGCCAGCAGCCCAGCGGGAGTGGGGAATGAGCAGTTCTTC	CASSPAGVGNEQFF
-	TRBD1	TRBV10-3	TRBJ1-2	TGTGCCATCAGTGAGTCGGGACAGAGTCTCGGCTACACCTTC	CAISESGQSLGYTF
few	-	TRBV5-1	TRBJ2-1	TGCGCCAGCAGCGTAGACTGGAATGAGCAGTTCTTC	CASSVDWNEQFF
-	TRBD1	TRBV5-1	TRBJ1-2	TGCGCCAGCAGAAATACAGGGGTCTATGGCTACACCTTC	CASRNTGVYGYTF
-	-	TRBV6-5	TRBJ1-5	TGTGCCAGCAGTCCGAGAGGCAATCAGCCCCAGCATTTT	CASSPRGNQPQHF
-	-	TRBV14	TRBJ2-5	TGTGCCAGCAGCCAGGATACTCCGAGGGAGACCCAGTACTTC	CASSQDTPRETQYF
-	TRBD2	TRBV7-9	TRBJ2-7	TGTGCCAGCGCAAGGGGCGCGGGGGGAAACGAGCAGTACTTC	CASARGAGGNEQYF
-	TRBD1	TRBV29-1	TRBJ1-1	TGCAGCGCCGACAGGGCTCGAACTGAAGCTTTCTTT	CSADRARTEAFF
-	-	TRBV3-1/TRBV3-2	TRBJ1-2	TGTGCCAGCAGCCCTTGGGCGGCGGGGGGCTACACCTTC	CASSPWAAGGYTF
-	-	TRBV11-3	TRBJ1-1	TGTGCCAGCAGCTTAAATGAGGGAAAGGAAGCTTTCTTT	CASSLNEGKEAFF
-	-	TRBV29-1	TRBJ2-2	TGCAGCGTTGAAGGTCTCGCCGGGGAGCTGTTTTTT	CSVEGLAGELFF
-	TRBD1	TRBV19	TRBJ1-2	TGTGCCAGTAGCCTCAGGACAGGGTTTGGCTACACCTTC	CASSLRTGFGYTF
-	TRBD2	TRBV5-4	TRBJ2-3	TGTGCCAGCAGCTTTAGCGGGGGGGCACCAGATACGCAGTATTTT	CASSFSGGAPDTQYF
-	-	TRBV5-6	TRBJ1-3	TGTGCCAGCAGCTTGAGGGGGACTAGAAACACCATATATTTT	CASSLRGTRNTIYF
-	-	TRBV9	TRBJ2-5	TGTGCCAGCAGCGCCTCTTCAGGGTGGGAGACCCAGTACTTC	CASSASSGWETQYF
-	-	TRBV5-1	TRBJ1-2	TGCGCCAGCAGCTTGGAAATGGCTTTCTATGGCTACACCTTC	CASSLEMAFYGYTF
-	-	TRBV7-9	TRBJ2-3	TGTGCCAGCAGCTTAGCGGGAGTTAGCACAGATACGCAGTATTTT	CASSLAGVSTDTQYF
once	-	TRBV9	TRBJ1-4	TGTGCCAGCAGCCCAGGGGATCGGGAAAAACTGTTTTTT	CASSPGDREKLFF
-	-	TRBV6-5	TRBJ1-4	TGTGCCAGCAGAGCTGAGGGTGCAACTAATGAAAAACTGTTTTTT	CASRAEGATNEKLFF
-	-	TRBV18	TRBJ1-1	TGTGCCAGCTCACCCCAGGGTTCCACTGAAGCTTTCTTT	CASSPQGSTEAFF
-	-	TRBV19	TRBJ1-1	TGTGCCAGTACCCCGAGGGGGGGTGAAGCTTTCTTT	CASTPRGGEAFF
-	TRBD2	TRBV7-9	TRBJ2-7	TGTGCCAGCAGCTTAGGGGGGACTAGGTTCTACGAGCAGTACTTC	CASSLGGTRFYEQYF
-	TRBD2	TRBV25-1	TRBJ2-5	TGTGCCAGCAGTGAGCTTTATGGTACTAGCGGGGGGGAGACCCAGTACTTC	CASSELYGTSGGETQYF
-	-	TRBV2	TRBJ1-4	TGTGCCACCAAAGCGGGGATCCCTAATGAAAAACTGTTTTTT	CATKAGIPNEKLFF
-	TRBD1	TRBV6-1	TRBJ1-2	TGTGCCAGCAGTGAATCCCGCTACAGGGGGGTGGGCGGCTACACCTTC	CASSESRYRGVGGYTF
-	-	TRBV11-2	TRBJ1-2	TGTGCCAGCAGCTTAGGGGGGCTTAACTATGGCTACACCTTC	CASSLGGLNYGYTF
-	-	TRBV7-9	TRBJ1-1	TGTGCCAGCAGCTTTGACAGCCTCTTAGAAGCTTTCTTT	CASSFDSLLEAFF
-	-	TRBV29-1	TRBJ1-1	TGCAGCGTACGGACGGGGGGAACTGAAGCTTTCTTT	CSVRTGGTEAFF